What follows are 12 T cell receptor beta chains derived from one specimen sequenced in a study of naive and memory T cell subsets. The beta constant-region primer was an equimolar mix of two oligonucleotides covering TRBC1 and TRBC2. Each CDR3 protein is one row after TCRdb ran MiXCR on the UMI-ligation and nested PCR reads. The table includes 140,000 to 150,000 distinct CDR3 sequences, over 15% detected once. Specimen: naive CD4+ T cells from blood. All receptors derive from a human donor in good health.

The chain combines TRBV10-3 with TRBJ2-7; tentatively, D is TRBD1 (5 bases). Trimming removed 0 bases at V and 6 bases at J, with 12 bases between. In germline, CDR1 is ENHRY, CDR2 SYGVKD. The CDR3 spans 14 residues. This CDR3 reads CAISESGREREQYF. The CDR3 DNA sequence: TGTGCCATCAGTGAGTCGGGCAGGGAACGCGAGCAGTACTTC.

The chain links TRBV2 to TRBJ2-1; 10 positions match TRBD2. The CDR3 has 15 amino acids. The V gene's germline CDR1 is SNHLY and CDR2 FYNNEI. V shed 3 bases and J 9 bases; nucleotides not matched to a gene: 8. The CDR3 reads CASSERAGGPGEQFF. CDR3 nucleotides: TGTGCCAGCAGTGAGCGAGCGGGAGGGCCTGGTGAGCAGTTCTTC.

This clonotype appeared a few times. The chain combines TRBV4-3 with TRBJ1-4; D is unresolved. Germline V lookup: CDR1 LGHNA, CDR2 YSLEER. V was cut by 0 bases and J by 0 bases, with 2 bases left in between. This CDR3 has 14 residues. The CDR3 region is CASSQDATNEKLFF. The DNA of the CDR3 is TGCGCCAGCAGCCAAGATGCAACTAATGAAAAACTGTTTTTT.

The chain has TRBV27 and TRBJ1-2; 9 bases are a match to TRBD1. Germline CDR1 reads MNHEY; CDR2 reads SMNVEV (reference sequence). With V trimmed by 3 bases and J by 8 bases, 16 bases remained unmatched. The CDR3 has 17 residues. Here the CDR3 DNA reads TGTGCCAGCAGTTTTAATGCCTTTACCGTGGGACAGGGAGGCTACACCTTC. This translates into CASSFNAFTVGQGGYTF.

In DNA, the CDR3 is TGCAGTGCGAGCCGGGACATTCGGCCAGATACGCAGTATTTT. The encoded protein is CSASRDIRPDTQYF. The chain recombines TRBV20-1 with TRBJ2-3, with a possible D match to TRBD1 (6 bases). This CDR3 contains 14 residues. The V and J ends lost 6 bases and 4 bases respectively, with 17 bases between them. Per germline, CDR1 DFQATT and CDR2 SNEGSKA (reference sequence).

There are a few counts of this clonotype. This CDR3 is CASSLGPIGYNEQFF. The CDR3 coding sequence is TGTGCCAGCAGCTTAGGGCCCATCGGCTACAATGAGCAGTTCTTC. This chain uses TRBV7-2 with TRBJ2-1; D gene unclear. Trimming removed 1 base from V and 3 bases from J, with 10 bases in between. The germline V gene has CDR1 SGHTA and CDR2 FQGNSA. The CDR3 length is 15 residues.

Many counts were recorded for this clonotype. This chain's CDR3 is CASSSKTGLNEQFF. The CDR3 bases are TGTGCCAGCAGTTCAAAGACAGGGCTCAATGAGCAGTTCTTC. The V gene is TRBV3-1, the J gene TRBJ2-1, with TRBD1 matching over 7 bases. CDR1 LGHDT and CDR2 YNNKEL come from the germline V gene (reference sequence). Trimming removed 6 bases from V and 6 bases from J; junction bases left unmatched: 8. The CDR3 length is 14 residues.

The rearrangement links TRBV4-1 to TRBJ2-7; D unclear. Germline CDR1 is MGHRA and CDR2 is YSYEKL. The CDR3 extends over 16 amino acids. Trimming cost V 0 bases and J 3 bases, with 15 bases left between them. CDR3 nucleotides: TGCGCCAGCAGCCAAGACGGGTGGGTCAGTAGCTACGAGCAGTACTTC. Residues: CASSQDGWVSSYEQYF.

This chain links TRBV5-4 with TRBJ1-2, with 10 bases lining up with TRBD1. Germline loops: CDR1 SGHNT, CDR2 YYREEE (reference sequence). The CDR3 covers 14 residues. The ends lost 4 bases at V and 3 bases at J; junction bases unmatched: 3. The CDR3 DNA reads TGTGCCAGCAGCACTGGGACAGGGGACTATGGCTACACCTTC. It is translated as CASSTGTGDYGYTF.

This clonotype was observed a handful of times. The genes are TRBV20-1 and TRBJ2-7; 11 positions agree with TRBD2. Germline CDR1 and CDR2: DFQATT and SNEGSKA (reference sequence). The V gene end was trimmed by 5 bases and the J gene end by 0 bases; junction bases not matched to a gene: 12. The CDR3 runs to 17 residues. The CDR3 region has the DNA TGCAGTGCTCAATTAGCGGGAGGGCCAATTCTCTCCTACGAGCAGTACTTC. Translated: CSAQLAGGPILSYEQYF.

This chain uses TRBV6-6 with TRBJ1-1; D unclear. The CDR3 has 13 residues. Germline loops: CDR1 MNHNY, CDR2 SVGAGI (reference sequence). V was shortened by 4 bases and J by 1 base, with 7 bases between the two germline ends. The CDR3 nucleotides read TGTGCCAGCAGTTCCCCAACGAACACTGAAGCTTTCTTT. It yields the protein CASSSPTNTEAFF.

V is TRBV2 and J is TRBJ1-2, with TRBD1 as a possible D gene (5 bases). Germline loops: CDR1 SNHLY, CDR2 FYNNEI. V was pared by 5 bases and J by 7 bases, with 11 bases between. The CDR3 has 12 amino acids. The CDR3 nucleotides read TGTGCCAGCAGTTCGGGACCGGTTGGCTACACCTTC. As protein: CASSSGPVGYTF.